This TCR beta chain was captured by sequencing in a study of OX40 agonist ivuxolimab in advanced cancers. Turning to the study itself: Hepatocellular carcinoma, melanoma, renal cell or head and neck cancer was diagnosed in the dose-escalation patients.

Study-wide findings and caveats: Antigen specificity of clonally expanded peripheral T cells was not established.

This table comes from immunoSEQ multiplex PCR, and its TCRdb copy is limited to in-frame clones, with some not included. Altogether 75,000 to 100,000 clones are present, around nine tenths being singletons, with the ten largest covering around 0.7%. V was pared by 5 bases and J by 2 bases, with 10 bases of the junction left unmatched. In germline, CDR1 is SGHTA, CDR2 FQGNSA. CDR3 length: 16 residues. Note on this clone: Its antigen is unidentified.

The sample here was CD4+ or CD8+ T cells sorted from blood, taken in a trial of the OX40 agonist ivuxolimab. The chain links TRBV7-2 to TRBJ2-7, with TRBD1 identical over 9 bases. This TCR was recovered from an adult with an advanced solid tumor such as melanoma, head and neck, liver or kidney cancer. CDR3 DNA sequence: TGTGCCAGCAGCAAAAGGGTGACAGGGGGAGCCTACGAGCAGTACTTC. Residues: CASSKRVTGGAYEQYF.